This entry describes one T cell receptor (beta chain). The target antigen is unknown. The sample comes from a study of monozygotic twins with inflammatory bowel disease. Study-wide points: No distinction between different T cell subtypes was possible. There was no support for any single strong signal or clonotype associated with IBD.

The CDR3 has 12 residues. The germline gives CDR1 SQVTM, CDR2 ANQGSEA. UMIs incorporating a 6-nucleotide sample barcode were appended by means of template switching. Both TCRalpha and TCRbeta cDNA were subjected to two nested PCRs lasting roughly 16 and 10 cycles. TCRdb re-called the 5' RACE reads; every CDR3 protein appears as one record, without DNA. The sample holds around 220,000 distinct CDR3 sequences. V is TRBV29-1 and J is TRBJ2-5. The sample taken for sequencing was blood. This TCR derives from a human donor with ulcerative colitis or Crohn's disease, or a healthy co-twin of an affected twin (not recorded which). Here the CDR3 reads CSVVELRGTQYF.